This T cell receptor (beta chain) was observed in a study of T cell responses to AZD1222 COVID-19 vaccine. The germline V gene encodes CDR1 LNHDA and CDR2 SQIVND (reference sequence). The J segment lost 11 bases and the V segment lost 7 bases, leaving 5 bases of the junction unmatched. The CDR3 extends over 13 amino acids. Sequenced by immunoSEQ multiplex PCR; TCRdb stores in-frame clones only, minus some. The table lists more than 110,000 clones, around 85% of them singletons. Source: peripheral blood, taken on day 0 of AZD1222 vaccination. This sequence was found in an adult in good health. The chain uses TRBV19 and TRBJ1-6; 10 bases align to TRBD1. The CDR3 bases are TGTGCCAGTAAAGGGACAGGGGATGCACCCCTCCACTTT. This codes for CASKGTGDAPLHF.